This T cell receptor (beta chain) was recovered during a study of Graves' ophthalmopathy and Graves' hyperthyroidism. About the research overall: At the time of initial diagnosis and before any treatment, peripheral blood was collected.

The CDR3 length is 13 residues. V trimming: 5 bases; J trimming: 7 bases; junction bases outside the gene matches: 7. The germline gives CDR1 SEHNR, CDR2 FQNEAQ (reference sequence). Amplification targeted the TCR beta CDR3 regions, with RNA transcripts as the source material. Second-round multiplex PCR came after a first-round RT-PCR that employed HTBI primers. TCRdb used MiXCR to reprocess the multiplex PCR reads, holding one entry per CDR3 protein. Found here are over 450,000 distinct CDR3 sequences, 14% of them singletons; the top ten hold approximately 9.8%. This clonotype occurred many times. The chain recombines TRBV7-9 with TRBJ2-7; 8 bases map to TRBD1. The sequence was collected from a woman between 25 and 40 years old with Graves' ophthalmopathy. The sequenced material came from blood. In DNA form, the CDR3 reads TGTGCCAGCAGCCCTAGGACAGGGTGGGAGCAGTACTTC. Protein: CASSPRTGWEQYF. Drawing the rest from reference TRBV7-9 and TRBJ2-7, the complete variable domain is DTGVSQNPRHKITKRGQNVTFRCDPISEHNRLYWYRQTLGQGPEFLTYFQNEAQLEKSRLLSDRFSAERPKGSFSTLEIQRTEQGDSAMYLCASSPRTGWEQYFGPGTRLTVT.